Following are 22 T cell receptor beta chains from one sample sequenced in a study of T cells after yellow fever vaccination. One entry per CDR3 protein results from TCRdb running MiXCR on the 5' RACE reads. The sample carries about 300,000 distinct CDR3 sequences, 3.5% to 4.5% recorded once. The sequencing here drew on PBMCs, taken 5 days after the yellow fever booster vaccination. The receptors here all came from a man aged 18 to 30 who received the YFV17D yellow fever vaccine.

There are a few counts of this clonotype. The chain combines TRBV20-1 with TRBJ1-4; 10 bases agree with TRBD1. This CDR3 has 14 amino acids. Losses at the gene ends were 4 bases for V and 10 bases for J; bases not matched to a gene: 9. Germline V CDR1 and CDR2: DFQATT, SNEGSKA (reference sequence). CDR3 in DNA: TGCAGTGCTATACAGGACAGGGGGTCCGGAAAACTGTTTTTT. Its translation is CSAIQDRGSGKLFF.

The chain employs TRBV4-3 and TRBJ2-3, with no clear D. The germline V and J ends were trimmed by 3 bases and 2 bases, with 9 bases remaining between them. Germline CDR1 and CDR2: LGHNA and YSLEER. The CDR3 has 14 residues. The CDR3 DNA sequence: TGCGCCAGCAGCCAGGACGGTAACACAGATACGCAGTATTTT. It encodes CASSQDGNTDTQYF.

This clonotype was counted a few times. The chain combines TRBV6-2 or TRBV6-3 with TRBJ2-2; D is unclear. Germline-derived CDR1 and CDR2 are MNHEY and SVGEGT. The CDR3 loop spans 12 amino acids. V lost 7 bases and J 13 bases, leaving 16 bases between the germline ends. This CDR3 reads CASTQRRPGLFF. The CDR3 DNA sequence: TGTGCCAGCACGCAGCGACGTCCGGGGCTGTTTTTT.

Ten or more counts support this clonotype. This rearrangement joins TRBV28 to TRBJ2-2; D is unresolved. Germline V lookup: CDR1 MDHEN, CDR2 SYDVKM. This CDR3 is 15 amino acids long. Between the trimmed V and J ends, which lost 3 bases and 8 bases, there was a span of 16 bases. The CDR3 loop is CASSLSSLLSGELFF. The CDR3 coding sequence is TGTGCCAGCAGTTTGTCCAGCTTGTTATCGGGGGAGCTGTTTTTT.

The sample holds many counts of this clonotype. The chain has TRBV4-2 and TRBJ2-2; D is unclear. The germline gives CDR1 LGHNA, CDR2 YNFKEQ. CDR3 length equals 14 residues. V lost 0 bases and J lost 4, with 6 bases in between. As DNA, the CDR3 is TGTGCCAGCAGCCAAGATTTCCCCACCGGGGAGCTGTTTTTT. This gives the protein CASSQDFPTGELFF.

The V and J genes are TRBV14 and TRBJ1-2; D is uncertain. The CDR3 is made up of 15 amino acids. Germline V lookup: CDR1 SGHDN, CDR2 FVKESK. Trimming shortened V by 0 bases and J by 3 bases, and 11 bases separated the two germline ends. CDR3 nucleotide sequence: TGTGCCAGCAGCCAAGATCTAGGACGGGACTATGGCTACACCTTC. Residues: CASSQDLGRDYGYTF.

This clonotype was counted at least ten times. V and J are TRBV4-1 and TRBJ1-1; no reliable D call. CDR3 size: 14 residues. V was cut by 1 base and J by 1 base, with 7 bases left in between. Germline loops: CDR1 MGHRA, CDR2 YSYEKL. The CDR3 protein is CASSQAVGNTEAFF. The CDR3 coding sequence is TGCGCCAGCAGCCAAGCAGTCGGGAACACTGAAGCTTTCTTT.

This clonotype has more than one count but fewer than ten. This chain links TRBV7-9 with TRBJ1-6, with unresolved D. The V end was cut by 2 bases, the J end by 7 bases, with 15 bases between. This CDR3 spans 16 amino acids. Germline V gene lookup returns CDR1 SEHNR and CDR2 FQNEAQ (reference sequence). This chain's CDR3 is CASSLTPGPTNSPLHF. CDR3 nucleotide sequence: TGTGCCAGCAGCTTAACCCCCGGACCGACGAATTCACCCCTCCACTTT. Full variable domain (remainder filled in from reference TRBV7-9 and TRBJ1-6): DTGVSQNPRHKITKRGQNVTFRCDPISEHNRLYWYRQTLGQGPEFLTYFQNEAQLEKSRLLSDRFSAERPKGSFSTLEIQRTEQGDSAMYLCASSLTPGPTNSPLHFGNGTRLTVT.

The chain couples TRBV6-2 or TRBV6-3 to TRBJ1-5, with D possibly TRBD1 on 6 matching bases. Germline CDR1 reads MNHEY; CDR2 reads SVGEGT. Trimming removed 6 bases at V and 2 bases at J, with 20 bases between. The CDR3 is 17 amino acids. The CDR3 spells CASRLDSPYVGNQPQHF. In nucleotides, the CDR3 is TGTGCCAGCAGACTGGACAGCCCCTATGTAGGCAATCAGCCCCAGCATTTT.

This chain joins TRBV9 and TRBJ2-1; 10 nucleotides align to TRBD1. With 3 bases clipped from V and 5 bases from J, the junction kept 5 bases outside the gene matches. Germline CDR1 is SGDLS and CDR2 is YYNGEE. The CDR3 length is 15 residues. The CDR3 loop is CASSAIGTGDNEQFF. The CDR3 nucleotides read TGTGCCAGCAGCGCGATAGGGACAGGGGACAATGAGCAGTTCTTC.

This clonotype was detected a few times. The gene calls are TRBV5-1 and TRBJ1-4; 7 bases align to TRBD1. The CDR3 runs 14 residues. Germline CDR1 SGHRS, CDR2 YFSETQ. Trimming at V came to 0 bases and at J to 8 bases, leaving 4 bases not matched to a gene. Here the CDR3 DNA reads TGCGCCAGCAGCTTGGACCCCAGGGGGGAAAAACTGTTTTTT. As protein: CASSLDPRGEKLFF.

The J gene is TRBJ2-3, the V gene TRBV18, with 9 positions matching TRBD2. V was pared by 0 bases and J by 10 bases, with 2 bases of the junction left unmatched. The CDR3 covers 13 residues. The germline V gene encodes CDR1 KGHSH and CDR2 LQKENI. In nucleotides, the CDR3 is TGTGCCAGCTCACCACCGGGACTAGCTGCGCAGTATTTT. Encoded protein: CASSPPGLAAQYF.

The chain recombines TRBV20-1 with TRBJ2-3, with 10 bases identical to TRBD2. The CDR3 sequence is 14 residues long. J gave up 5 bases and V 3 bases, and 5 bases lay outside the gene matches. Germline lookup yields CDR1 DFQATT and CDR2 SNEGSKA (reference sequence). The CDR3 sequence is CSASTLAGIDTQYF. The CDR3 DNA reads as TGCAGTGCTAGTACACTAGCGGGGATAGATACGCAGTATTTT.

At least ten counts were recorded for this clonotype. The chain is built from TRBV7-2 and TRBJ1-1; TRBD1 is a possible D gene (6 bases). Trimming removed 4 bases at V and 0 bases at J, with 15 bases between. The germline gives CDR1 SGHTA, CDR2 FQGNSA. This CDR3 region has 16 residues. DNA for the CDR3: TGTGCCAGCAGCTCGCCCGCGGGGGGCTTGAACACTGAAGCTTTCTTT. The encoded protein is CASSSPAGGLNTEAFF.

At least ten counts were recorded for this clonotype. The V call is TRBV2, the J call TRBJ1-4; perhaps TRBD1 as D (6 bases). CDR3 size: 13 residues. Trimming took 5 bases from V and 7 from J, leaving 11 bases between them. Germline lookup yields CDR1 SNHLY and CDR2 FYNNEI. CDR3 in amino acids: CASSRQGSEKLFF. CDR3 DNA: TGTGCCAGCAGTAGGCAGGGGAGTGAAAAACTGTTTTTT.

The chain is built from TRBV20-1 and TRBJ2-7, with D uncertain. CDR3 size: 11 residues. Germline V gene data show CDR1 as DFQATT and CDR2 as SNEGSKA (reference sequence). CDR3 amino acids: CERGAFYEQYV. The CDR3 nucleotides are TGCGAACGTGGAGCATTCTACGAGCAGTACGTC.

At least ten counts were recorded for this clonotype. The chain has TRBV19 and TRBJ1-2; D gene ambiguous. Germline values: CDR1 LNHDA, CDR2 SQIVND (reference sequence). V was trimmed by 5 bases and J by 5 bases, leaving 9 bases between them. The CDR3 sequence is 12 residues long. The CDR3 loop is CASSLGMYGYTF. The CDR3 region has the DNA TGTGCCAGTAGTCTCGGGATGTATGGCTACACCTTC. The complete variable domain, with remaining parts taken from reference TRBV19 and TRBJ1-2, reads DGGITQSPKYLFRKEGQNVTLSCEQNLNHDAMYWYRQDPGQGLRLIYYSQIVNDFQKGDIAEGYSVSREKKESFPLTVTSAQKNPTAFYLCASSLGMYGYTFGSGTRLTVV.

This clonotype was observed a handful of times. The genes are TRBV4-3 and TRBJ2-1, with D maybe TRBD1 (6 bases). Trimming took off 3 bases at V and 9 bases at J, with 9 bases between the two ends. CDR1 and CDR2 from the germline V gene are LGHNA and YSLEER. The CDR3 is 12 amino acids. The CDR3 is CASSQWGREQFF. In DNA, the CDR3 is TGCGCCAGCAGCCAGTGGGGGCGTGAGCAGTTCTTC.

The V and J genes are TRBV5-6 and TRBJ2-1; D not certain. V lost 2 bases and J 10 bases, leaving 7 bases between the germline ends. Per the germline V gene, CDR1 is SGHDT and CDR2 is YYEEEE. The CDR3 is made up of 11 amino acids. The CDR3 sequence is CASSLHQEQFF. The CDR3 DNA reads TGTGCCAGCAGCTTACACCAGGAGCAGTTCTTC.

V is TRBV6-5 and J is TRBJ1-1, with D perhaps matching TRBD1 (6 bases). CDR1 is MNHEY and CDR2 is SVGAGI in the germline V gene. V was pared by 0 bases and J by 4 bases, with 15 bases between. The length of the CDR3 is 16 residues. CDR3 sequence: CASSYSSDSYRTEAFF. The CDR3 nucleotides read TGTGCCAGCAGTTACTCCTCGGACAGCTACCGCACTGAAGCTTTCTTT.

This rearrangement joins TRBV14 to TRBJ1-1; D call uncertain. Trimming cost V 4 bases and J 0 bases, with 18 bases left between them. CDR1 and CDR2 (germline): SGHDN, FVKESK. The CDR3 is made up of 17 amino acids. The CDR3 sequence: CASSPSILRRMNTEAFF. The CDR3 DNA reads TGTGCCAGCAGCCCCTCCATCCTAAGGCGAATGAACACTGAAGCTTTCTTT. The complete variable domain, with remaining parts taken from reference TRBV14 and TRBJ1-1, reads EAGVTQFPSHSVIEKGQTVTLRCDPISGHDNLYWYRRVMGKEIKFLLHFVKESKQDESGMPNNRFLAERTGGTYSTLKVQPAELEDSGVYFCASSPSILRRMNTEAFFGQGTRLTVV.

The chain joins TRBV5-1 to TRBJ2-7, with a tentative D call TRBD2 (7 bases). Looked up from germline, CDR1 is SGHRS and CDR2 is YFSETQ. The CDR3 has 14 amino acids. Written as DNA, the CDR3 is TGCGCCAACAGCTTGGATGGGGGGGCGCACGAGCAGTACGTC. This translates into CANSLDGGAHEQYV.